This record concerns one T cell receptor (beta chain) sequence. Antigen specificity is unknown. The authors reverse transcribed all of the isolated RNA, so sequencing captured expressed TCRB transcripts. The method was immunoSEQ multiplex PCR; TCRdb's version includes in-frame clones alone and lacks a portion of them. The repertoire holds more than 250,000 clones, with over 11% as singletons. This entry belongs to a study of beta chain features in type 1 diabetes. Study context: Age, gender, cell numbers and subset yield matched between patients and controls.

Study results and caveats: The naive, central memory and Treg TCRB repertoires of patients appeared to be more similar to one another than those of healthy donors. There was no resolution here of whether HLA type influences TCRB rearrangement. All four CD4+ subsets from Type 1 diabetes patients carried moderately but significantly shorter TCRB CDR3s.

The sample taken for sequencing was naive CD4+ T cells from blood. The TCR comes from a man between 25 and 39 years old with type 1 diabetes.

CDR3 amino acids: CASSVEGQNTGELFF. The CDR3 nucleotides read TGTGCCAGCAGCGTAGAGGGACAGAACACCGGGGAGCTGTTTTTT. J is TRBJ2-2 and V is TRBV9, with a possible D match to TRBD1 (6 bases). Trimming cost V 0 bases and J 1 base, with 7 bases left between them. Germline CDR1 SGDLS, CDR2 YYNGEE. This CDR3 is 15 amino acids long.